The 32 T cell receptor beta chains listed next were all sequenced from one sample in a study of a mutant IDH1 vaccine in newly diagnosed glioma. These receptors are not linked to any known antigen. Profiling relied on immunoSEQ multiplex PCR, and the TCRdb table lists in-frame clones only, not all of them. The data contain over 50,000 clones, approximately 90% of them singletons. Specified time point: week 5, during vaccination. Every vaccination contained 300 ug of the mutant IDH1 20-mer peptide and was paired with topical imiquimod. Sequences were derived from PBMCs, sampled from a glioma patient whose treatment included an IDH1 peptide vaccine. These receptor sequences come from a woman in her 40s with glioma.

The rearrangement uses TRBV28 and TRBJ2-7; perhaps TRBD2 as D (6 bases). CDR3 length: 17 residues. CDR1 and CDR2 (germline): MDHEN, SYDVKM. V gave up 5 bases and J gave up 0 bases, with 20 bases separating them. The CDR3 DNA reads as TGTGCCAGCAGTCCTACGGTCGGGGAGGTTAACTCCTACGAGCAGTACTTC. Amino acid sequence: CASSPTVGEVNSYEQYF. Using reference TRBV28 and TRBJ2-7 for the parts outside the CDR3, the full variable domain is DVKVTQSSRYLVKRTGEKVFLECVQDMDHENMFWYRQDPGLGLRLIYFSYDVKMKEKGDIPEGYSVSREKKERFSLILESASTNQTSMYLCASSPTVGEVNSYEQYFGPGTRLTVT.

The chain carries TRBV7-8 and TRBJ2-7; D is undetermined. The CDR3 has 16 amino acids. Germline assignment: CDR1 SGHVS and CDR2 FQNEAQ. The V end lost 2 bases, the J end lost 7 bases, and 21 bases lay between the germline ends. CDR3 protein: CASSLSNSRVGGEQYF. The CDR3 DNA reads TGTGCCAGCAGCTTATCCAATTCCCGGGTTGGCGGTGAGCAGTACTTC.

The J gene is TRBJ2-7, the V gene TRBV6-1; 7 nucleotides agree with TRBD1. Looked up from germline, CDR1 is MNHNS and CDR2 is SASEGT. The V gene end was trimmed by 6 bases and the J gene end by 2 bases; junction bases not matched to a gene: 10. The CDR3 has 15 residues. CDR3 protein: CASSRGQPKTYEQYF. In nucleotides, the CDR3 is TGTGCCAGCAGCCGGGGACAGCCAAAAACCTACGAGCAGTACTTC.

The CDR3 bases are TGTGCCAGTAGATCACAGGGGACAGCTTTCTTT. This sequence encodes CASRSQGTAFF. The chain carries TRBV19 and TRBJ1-1; 7 bases line up with TRBD1. From germline, CDR1 is LNHDA and CDR2 SQIVND (reference sequence). V dropped 6 bases and J dropped 10; count of bases not matched to a gene: 5. The CDR3 has 11 amino acids.

The V call is TRBV10-3, the J call TRBJ2-5; D unresolved. CDR1 and CDR2 from the germline V gene are ENHRY and SYGVKD. The CDR3 has 13 residues. Trimming took off 3 bases at V and 2 bases at J, with 7 bases between the two ends. The CDR3 DNA follows: TGTGCCATCAGTGACCCCTTGCAAGAGACCCAGTACTTC. Translating it yields CAISDPLQETQYF.

The chain has TRBV5-4 and TRBJ1-4; D is possibly TRBD1 (5 bases). Trimming removed 3 bases from V and 3 bases from J, with 12 bases in between. CDR3 length: 15 amino acids. CDR1 and CDR2 from the germline V gene are SGHNT and YYREEE (reference sequence). CDR3 nucleotide sequence: TGTGCCAGCAGCTCGGGGGTGACATCTAATGAAAAACTGTTTTTT. Its translation: CASSSGVTSNEKLFF.

The genes are TRBV6-6 and TRBJ1-4, with a possible D match to TRBD1 (5 bases). The V and J ends lost 2 bases and 5 bases respectively, with 9 bases between them. CDR1 and CDR2 (germline): MNHNY, SVGAGI (reference sequence). The CDR3 has 14 amino acids. The DNA of the CDR3 is TGTGCCAGCAGTTACGGTGACAGAAATGAAAAACTGTTTTTT. Protein: CASSYGDRNEKLFF.

The chain uses TRBV6-5 and TRBJ2-7, with 8 bases that match TRBD1. Germline CDR1 reads MNHEY; CDR2 reads SVGAGI. CDR3 length: 14 amino acids. Unmatched junction bases numbered 7, after V lost 6 bases and J lost 3 bases. The CDR3 DNA reads TGTGCCAGCAGGAGTACAGGGGGTAGCTACGAGCAGTACTTC. This translates into CASRSTGGSYEQYF.

The chain couples TRBV28 to TRBJ1-1; no firm D call. Trimming left V 3 bases short and J 6 bases short, with 14 bases between. The CDR3 is made up of 14 amino acids. Germline loops: CDR1 MDHEN, CDR2 SYDVKM. CDR3 residues: CASSFVPFGAEAFF. The CDR3 region has the DNA TGTGCCAGCAGTTTTGTCCCTTTCGGCGCTGAAGCTTTCTTT.

The chain carries TRBV19 and TRBJ2-3; a weak D match, TRBD1 (5 bases). Trimming pared 3 bases from V and 1 base from J, leaving 23 bases between. CDR1 and CDR2 from the germline V gene are LNHDA and SQIVND (reference sequence). CDR3 length: 19 residues. The CDR3 nucleotides are TGTGCCAGTAGTATGCGCATTCCCAGGGCAACCAAACGCACAGATACGCAGTATTTT. This gives the protein CASSMRIPRATKRTDTQYF.

This rearrangement joins TRBV29-1 to TRBJ2-3; 10 nucleotides line up with TRBD2. CDR3 length: 16 residues. J lost 10 bases, V lost 3 bases, and 16 bases had no gene match. CDR1 SQVTM and CDR2 ANQGSEA come from the germline V gene. The chain's CDR3 is CSVDRAGGPTGGAQYF. CDR3 DNA sequence: TGCAGCGTTGATAGAGCGGGGGGGCCTACCGGAGGTGCGCAGTATTTT.

This chain uses TRBV4-3 with TRBJ1-2; TRBD1 might be the D (5 bases). The CDR3 runs to 15 residues. Looked up from germline, CDR1 is LGHNA and CDR2 is YSLEER. V was cut by 1 base and J by 4 bases, with 13 bases left in between. The DNA of the CDR3 is TGCGCCAGCAGCCAAGTGGGGGGAGCGGTCTATGGCTACACCTTC. Translation gives CASSQVGGAVYGYTF.

The chain combines TRBV19 with TRBJ2-2, with 12 bases matching TRBD1. CDR3 length: 20 amino acids. Germline assignment: CDR1 LNHDA and CDR2 SQIVND (reference sequence). The ends lost 7 bases at V and 4 bases at J; junction bases unmatched: 19. The CDR3 sequence is CASNTLVRDRGLPGTGELFF. CDR3 nucleotide sequence: TGTGCCAGTAATACACTGGTCCGGGACAGGGGGCTTCCGGGCACCGGGGAGCTGTTTTTT.

This clone appeared once. The chain carries TRBV7-9 and TRBJ2-3; TRBD1 aligns across 7 bases. Germline CDR1 and CDR2: SEHNR and FQNEAQ (reference sequence). V lost 6 bases to trimming and J lost 4 bases; unmatched junction nucleotides: 7. This CDR3 comprises 14 residues. This CDR3 is CASRLPGQPDTQYF. CDR3 nucleotide sequence: TGTGCCAGCAGGTTACCGGGACAGCCAGATACGCAGTATTTT.

This chain connects TRBV7-8 to TRBJ2-3; D not resolved. CDR1 is SGHVS and CDR2 is FQNEAQ in the germline V gene. The CDR3 loop spans 11 amino acids. V was pared by 5 bases and J by 0 bases, with 0 bases between. The CDR3 nucleotides read TGTGCCAGCAGCAGCACAGATACGCAGTATTTT. This encodes CASSSTDTQYF.

This clone has only a few counts. The V gene is TRBV2, the J gene TRBJ1-6; D ambiguous. V was cut by 3 bases and J by 9 bases, with 3 bases left in between. Germline V CDR1 and CDR2: SNHLY, FYNNEI. The CDR3 sequence is 11 residues long. This chain's CDR3 is CASSESSPLHF. Written as DNA, the CDR3 is TGTGCCAGCAGTGAGAGTTCACCCCTCCACTTT.

The genes are TRBV28 and TRBJ2-7; D gene ambiguous. The germline V gene encodes CDR1 MDHEN and CDR2 SYDVKM. V gave up 4 bases and J gave up 10 bases, with 14 bases separating them. There are 12 residues in the CDR3. CDR3 coding DNA: TGTGCCAGCAGTTCGACGGACCGGCAACAGTACTTC. It is translated as CASSSTDRQQYF.

The J gene is TRBJ1-3, the V gene TRBV28; the D gene is possibly TRBD1 (5 bases). The V gene lost 3 bases and the J gene lost 0 bases, with 9 bases spanning the gap. Germline assignment: CDR1 MDHEN and CDR2 SYDVKM. This CDR3 region has 15 residues. The CDR3 region is CASSLGGTSGNTIYF. The CDR3, as DNA: TGTGCCAGCAGTTTGGGGGGAACCTCTGGAAACACCATATATTTT.

This clone was detected once. The genes are TRBV5-6 and TRBJ2-2; tentatively, D is TRBD1 or TRBD2 (5 bases each). Per the germline V gene, CDR1 is SGHDT and CDR2 is YYEEEE. V dropped 1 base and J dropped 4 bases, with 14 bases sitting between them. CDR3 length equals 16 residues. CDR3 region: CASSLLGEMGTGELFF. The CDR3 DNA follows: TGTGCCAGCAGCTTGTTGGGGGAAATGGGCACCGGGGAGCTGTTTTTT.

A few counts support this clone. This chain connects TRBV4-1 to TRBJ1-6; tentatively, D is TRBD1 (6 bases). Trimming took off 1 base at V and 8 bases at J, with 9 bases between the two ends. Germline CDR1 and CDR2: MGHRA and YSYEKL. This CDR3 has 14 residues. CDR3 amino acids: CASSQGGQYSPLHF. Written as DNA, the CDR3 is TGCGCCAGCAGCCAAGGTGGACAGTATTCACCCCTCCACTTT.

The CDR3 coding sequence is TGTGCCAGCAGTTCATTTACTGAAGCTTTCTTT. It specifies CASSSFTEAFF. The V call is TRBV6-6, the J call TRBJ1-1; D gene unclear. V lost 4 bases and J 5 bases, leaving 5 bases between the germline ends. CDR3 length: 11 residues. Germline V lookup: CDR1 MNHNY, CDR2 SVGAGI (reference sequence).

The V call is TRBV6-5, the J call TRBJ2-1, with a tentative D call TRBD2 (5 bases). CDR1 and CDR2 (germline): MNHEY, SVGAGI. The CDR3 consists of 16 residues. With 4 bases removed from V and 0 bases from J, the gap between germline ends came to 13 bases. The CDR3 sequence is CASSSRTVRSYNEQFF. The CDR3 region has the DNA TGTGCCAGCAGTTCCCGGACTGTGCGCTCCTACAATGAGCAGTTCTTC.

The V and J genes are TRBV19 and TRBJ1-4; D remains ambiguous. V gave up 3 bases and J gave up 4 bases, with 12 bases separating them. Germline V CDR1 and CDR2: LNHDA, SQIVND (reference sequence). The length of the CDR3 is 15 residues. The CDR3 DNA sequence: TGTGCCAGTAGTATTAACCCACTGGGTAATGAAAAACTGTTTTTT. Encoded protein: CASSINPLGNEKLFF.

This chain links TRBV27 with TRBJ1-1, with D possibly being TRBD1 (5 bases). Germline V gene lookup returns CDR1 MNHEY and CDR2 SMNVEV (reference sequence). The CDR3 has 17 residues. Trimming shortened V by 4 bases and J by 0 bases, and 18 bases separated the two germline ends. The DNA of the CDR3 is TGTGCCAGCAGTTGGGGCCTACCTAAATACATGAACACTGAAGCTTTCTTT. Protein sequence: CASSWGLPKYMNTEAFF.

The gene calls are TRBV7-9 and TRBJ1-6, with D perhaps TRBD1 (5 bases). Germline CDR1 is SEHNR and CDR2 is FQNEAQ (reference sequence). Trimming took off 1 base at V and 10 bases at J, with 17 bases between the two ends. This CDR3 region has 16 residues. The CDR3 is CASSLEGRGHGSPLHF. The CDR3 DNA is TGTGCCAGCAGCTTAGAGGGACGAGGTCACGGCTCACCCCTCCACTTT.

The genes are TRBV4-1 and TRBJ2-7; 7 positions match TRBD2. This CDR3 comprises 13 residues. Germline CDR1 and CDR2: MGHRA and YSYEKL. V shed 3 bases, J shed 3 bases, and the junction held 2 bases outside the gene matches. In DNA form, the CDR3 reads TGCGCCAGCAGCCAGGGAGGGGTCTACGAGCAGTACTTC. This encodes CASSQGGVYEQYF.

This clone was seen once. In DNA form, the CDR3 reads TGTGCCAGCAGACCGGCCAGGGATAACTATGGCTACACCTTC. This sequence encodes CASRPARDNYGYTF. The chain uses TRBV6-5 and TRBJ1-2, with TRBD1 as a possible D gene (5 bases). V gave up 6 bases and J gave up 1 base, with 12 bases separating them. From germline, CDR1 is MNHEY and CDR2 SVGAGI. The CDR3 sequence is 14 residues long.

The chain is built from TRBV18 and TRBJ1-1; tentative D call: TRBD1 (6 bases). CDR1 is KGHSH and CDR2 is LQKENI in the germline V gene. The CDR3 consists of 14 residues. Trimming shortened V by 3 bases and J by 0 bases, and 8 bases separated the two germline ends. The CDR3 bases are TGTGCCAGCTCACCCGGACAGCTGAACACTGAAGCTTTCTTT. Residues: CASSPGQLNTEAFF.

The V gene is TRBV27, the J gene TRBJ1-5; 7 nucleotides align to TRBD1. With 5 bases clipped from V and 4 bases from J, the junction kept 8 bases outside the gene matches. This CDR3 region has 15 residues. Looked up from germline, CDR1 is MNHEY and CDR2 is SMNVEV (reference sequence). The DNA of the CDR3 is TGTGCCAGCAGTGCAGGGGGGGTACTTAATCAGCCCCAGCATTTT. This translates into CASSAGGVLNQPQHF.

The rearrangement joins TRBV10-2 to TRBJ1-4, with D possibly TRBD1 on 6 matching bases. Per the germline V gene, CDR1 is WSHSY and CDR2 is SAAADI. Deletions cut 10 bases from V and 2 bases from J, with 14 bases between. The CDR3 spans 14 residues. CDR3 sequence: CAISPGATNEKLFF. CDR3 nucleotides: TGCGCCATCTCCCCAGGGGCTACTAATGAAAAACTGTTTTTT.

The chain combines TRBV5-1 with TRBJ1-2; D gene unclear. In germline, CDR1 is SGHRS, CDR2 YFSETQ. Trimming pared 5 bases from V and 7 bases from J, leaving 18 bases between. The CDR3 totals 14 residues. The CDR3 nucleotides read TGCGCCAGCAGTACCGGGCCCTCGGCGGGTGGCTACACCTTC. This translates into CASSTGPSAGGYTF.

The chain uses TRBV5-6 and TRBJ1-2; D not certain. This CDR3 has 11 residues. Germline V gene data show CDR1 as SGHDT and CDR2 as YYEEEE. The germline V and J ends were trimmed by 2 bases and 8 bases, with 7 bases remaining between them. CDR3 sequence: CASSLGWGYTF. CDR3 DNA sequence: TGTGCCAGCAGCTTAGGCTGGGGCTACACCTTC.